This T cell receptor beta chain comes out of a study of cytomegalovirus exposure and HLA in healthy donors. Study overall: Later, an analysis reported that the 120 or so validation repertoires had used the same platform as the approximately 720 first-cohort repertoires.

As to this clone: Its antigen is still unknown.

V shed 1 base and J shed 0 bases, with 15 bases lying between them. Looked up from germline, CDR1 is SGHTS and CDR2 is YDEGEE. This CDR3 region has 17 residues. Study-wide results and limits: Cytomegalovirus-associated TCR beta chains were listed, numbering 150 to 200. In the 120 validation repertoires, a later analysis found that first-cohort TCR clusters tended to co-occur.

While the first cohort had several hundred subjects, the donors belonged to the separate validation cohort of 120 subjects. TCRdb's table, derived via immunoSEQ multiplex PCR, lists solely in-frame clones and lacks some. The sample records about 150,000 clones, about 86% being singletons. The receptor was derived from a young man in good health and CMV-seropositive. What was sequenced was PBMCs. The rearrangement joins TRBV5-8 to TRBJ2-3; D is possibly TRBD2 (7 bases). The CDR3 nucleotides read TGTGCCAGCAGCTTGTTCGGCGGGGGCCCGAGCACAGATACGCAGTATTTT. It codes for CASSLFGGGPSTDTQYF.